Below are 14 T cell receptor beta chains sequenced from a single sample in a study of blood T cell repertoires in COVID-19. The assay was immunoSEQ multiplex PCR, and TCRdb's table has in-frame clones only and misses some. This table holds 150,000 to 200,000 clones, 75% to 85% found once. Sequencing used PBMCs or T cells enriched from blood (not recorded which). These receptors originate from a woman between 50 and 59 years old with acute COVID-19.

The chain is built from TRBV2 and TRBJ1-2; 8 bases match TRBD1. The CDR3 has 15 amino acids. V lost 9 bases and J lost 0; bases outside the gene matches: 9. In germline, CDR1 is SNHLY, CDR2 FYNNEI. The CDR3 nucleotides are TGTGCCAGTTACCCGGGACAGGTCGCTAACTATGGCTACACCTTC. Translated, it gives CASYPGQVANYGYTF.

This clone was detected a few times. The V and J genes are TRBV7-3 and TRBJ2-1; 9 bases are a match to TRBD2. With V trimmed by 5 bases and J by 8 bases, 7 bases remained unmatched. The CDR3 covers 14 residues. Germline V gene sequence: CDR1 SGHTA, CDR2 FQGTGA. The CDR3 sequence is CASSPGAGGYEQFF. The CDR3, as DNA: TGTGCCAGCAGCCCGGGAGCGGGGGGATATGAGCAGTTCTTC.

The rearrangement joins TRBV5-1 to TRBJ1-1; 9 nucleotides agree with TRBD1. The germline V gene encodes CDR1 SGHRS and CDR2 YFSETQ. The CDR3 is made up of 14 amino acids. V trimming: 5 bases; J trimming: 4 bases; junction bases outside the gene matches: 6. Here the CDR3 DNA reads TGCGCCAGCAGACGGACAGGGGTGAGCACTGAAGCTTTCTTT. Translated: CASRRTGVSTEAFF.

The V gene is TRBV19, the J gene TRBJ1-5, with D tentatively TRBD1 (5 bases). Per the germline V gene, CDR1 is LNHDA and CDR2 is SQIVND (reference sequence). V shed 4 bases and J shed 11 bases, with 21 bases lying between them. The CDR3 is made up of 15 amino acids. The CDR3 DNA reads as TGTGCCAGTAGTAAATCTCACCCGGGGACGGGGGCCCAGCATTTT. As protein: CASSKSHPGTGAQHF.

This clone was seen a single time. The chain joins TRBV9 to TRBJ1-1; 10 bases match TRBD1. This CDR3 is 18 amino acids long. V lost 3 bases and J lost 0; bases outside the gene matches: 11. CDR1 SGDLS and CDR2 YYNGEE come from the germline V gene. Here the CDR3 reads CASSGRTGGFSMNTEAFF. Written as DNA, the CDR3 is TGTGCCAGCAGCGGGCGGACAGGGGGTTTCTCCATGAACACTGAAGCTTTCTTT.

The chain has TRBV4-1 and TRBJ1-5; 7 bases map to TRBD1. The germline CDR1 and CDR2 sequences are MGHRA and YSYEKL. After removal of 4 bases from V and 1 base from J, the junction contained 10 bases not matched to a gene. This CDR3 has 17 residues. The CDR3 sequence: CASSRSQTGQSNQPQHF. The DNA of the CDR3 is TGCGCCAGCAGCCGTTCCCAGACAGGGCAGAGCAATCAGCCCCAGCATTTT.

This chain links TRBV11-2 with TRBJ2-3; possible D gene TRBD2, 6 bases. V shed 3 bases and J shed 1 base, with 11 bases lying between them. The CDR3 loop spans 15 amino acids. Germline values: CDR1 SGHAT, CDR2 FQNNGV. The CDR3 DNA reads TGTGCCAGCAGCTTTGTCCAGCGGGGCACAGATACGCAGTATTTT. It translates to CASSFVQRGTDTQYF.

V usage is TRBV5-1 and J usage is TRBJ2-5; D may be TRBD2 (5 bases). Germline V gives CDR1 SGHRS, CDR2 YFSETQ. This CDR3 is 14 amino acids long. V lost 0 bases and J 2 bases, leaving 8 bases between the germline ends. CDR3 DNA sequence: TGCGCCAGCAGCTTGGCTAGCAGTCAAGAGACCCAGTACTTC. As protein: CASSLASSQETQYF.

The gene calls are TRBV5-5 and TRBJ1-6; possible D gene TRBD1, 6 bases. CDR3 length: 13 residues. Germline assignment: CDR1 SGHKS and CDR2 YYEKEE (reference sequence). V lost 2 bases to trimming and J lost 10 bases, with 10 bases between them. The CDR3 sequence: CASSLHTGSPLHF. Here the CDR3 DNA reads TGTGCCAGCAGCTTACATACAGGGTCACCCCTCCACTTT.

The V and J genes are TRBV10-3 and TRBJ1-2, with 7 bases lining up with TRBD1. Germline V gene lookup returns CDR1 ENHRY and CDR2 SYGVKD. The J segment lost 0 bases and the V segment lost 3 bases, leaving 1 base of the junction unmatched. This CDR3 is built from 14 residues. The CDR3 nucleotides read TGTGCCATCAGTGACGGGACAGCTAACTATGGCTACACCTTC. Amino acids: CAISDGTANYGYTF.

The V and J genes are TRBV5-1 and TRBJ1-2; D gene unclear. V lost 4 bases to trimming and J lost 0 bases, with 13 bases between them. Germline values: CDR1 SGHRS, CDR2 YFSETQ. The length of the CDR3 is 15 residues. The CDR3 bases are TGCGCCAGCAGCCTTCCCGGCGGTACTAACTATGGCTACACCTTC. Amino acid sequence: CASSLPGGTNYGYTF.

The chain has TRBV28 and TRBJ1-2, with 7 positions matching TRBD1. V shed 7 bases and J 0 bases; nucleotides not matched to a gene: 5. This CDR3 is built from 14 residues. The V gene's germline CDR1 is MDHEN and CDR2 SYDVKM. CDR3 protein: CASTQGGANYGYTF. The CDR3 DNA follows: TGTGCCAGCACCCAGGGGGGCGCTAACTATGGCTACACCTTC.

V and J are TRBV4-2 and TRBJ1-2; D is perhaps TRBD1 (6 bases). Trimming shortened V by 1 base and J by 7 bases, and 25 bases separated the two germline ends. The CDR3 consists of 18 residues. Per the germline V gene, CDR1 is LGHNA and CDR2 is YNFKEQ. Here the CDR3 DNA reads TGTGCCAGCAGCCAAGTAATTGGACAGTCCACCGGTCGAAGTGGCTACACCTTC. Encoded protein: CASSQVIGQSTGRSGYTF.

The chain couples TRBV5-1 to TRBJ2-3, with D possibly TRBD1 on 5 matching bases. The CDR3 has 15 amino acids. Germline-derived CDR1 and CDR2 are SGHRS and YFSETQ. V lost 6 bases to trimming and J lost 5 bases, with 19 bases between them. CDR3 DNA sequence: TGCGCCAGCACCCACCGGTCCCAGGGCCTAGATACGCAGTATTTT. Its translation is CASTHRSQGLDTQYF.